This T cell receptor beta chain was found in a study of T-cell reconstitution after alpha-beta-depleted transplantation in children. V was pared by 5 bases and J by 4 bases, with 14 bases between. The germline CDR1 and CDR2 sequences are DFQATT and SNEGSKA (reference sequence). There are 13 residues in the CDR3. Worth noting for this clonotype: What it binds is unknown.

Preparation of the TCRbeta library was carried out with unique molecular identifiers. TCRdb processed the PCR reads anew with MiXCR; each CDR3 protein has one entry. The data contain around 960,000 distinct CDR3 sequences, less than 30% of them singletons. Findings and caveats of the study: Day-60 TCRbeta diversity that was high in some patients was derived from surviving recipient T cells and thymic progenitors.

The V call is TRBV20-1, the J call TRBJ1-2, with D unclear. This specimen consisted of PBMCs, mostly from graft donor cells, obtained 360 days after TCRalphabeta/CD19-depleted stem cell transplant. The sequence derives from a boy under two years old who had a stem cell transplant for SCID, so the T cells may come from the graft donor. The CDR3 loop is CSAPPPGSYGYTF. CDR3 DNA sequence: TGCAGTGCTCCTCCTCCGGGCTCCTATGGCTACACCTTC.